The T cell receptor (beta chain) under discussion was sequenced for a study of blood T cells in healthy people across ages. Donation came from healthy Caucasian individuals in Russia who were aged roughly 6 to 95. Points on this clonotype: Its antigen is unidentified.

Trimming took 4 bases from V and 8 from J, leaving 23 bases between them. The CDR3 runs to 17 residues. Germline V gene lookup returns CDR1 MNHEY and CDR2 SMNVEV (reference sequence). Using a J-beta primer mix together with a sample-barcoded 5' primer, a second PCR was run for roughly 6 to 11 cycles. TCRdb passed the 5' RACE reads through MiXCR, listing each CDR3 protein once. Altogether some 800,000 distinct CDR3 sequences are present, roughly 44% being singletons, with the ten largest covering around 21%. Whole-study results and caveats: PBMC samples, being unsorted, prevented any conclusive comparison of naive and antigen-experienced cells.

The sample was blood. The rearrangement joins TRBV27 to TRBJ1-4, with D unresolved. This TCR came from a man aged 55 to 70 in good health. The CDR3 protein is CASSSHPHRLTNEKLFF. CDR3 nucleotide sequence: TGTGCCAGCAGTTCCCACCCCCACAGACTAACGAACGAAAAACTGTTTTTT.